The 32 T cell receptor beta chains presented below share a single source sample, sequenced in a study of human T cells and chemical hapten exposure. In TCRdb, the RACE reads were re-called with MiXCR into one record per CDR3 protein. The sample consists of tens of thousands of distinct CDR3 sequences, about 11% of them appearing once. The sample's time point: patch test 1, 2 weeks after DPC sensitization. As for treatment: therapeutic diphenylcyclopropenone sensitization with weekly scalp DPC. The source was whole blood, collected in connection with sensitization to the hapten diphenylcyclopropenone (DPC). Receptor source: an older woman with alopecia areata. Some clones in this sample may be carry-over from other donors' samples.

At least ten counts were recorded for this clonotype. V usage is TRBV27 and J usage is TRBJ2-7; D unresolved. Germline V lookup: CDR1 MNHEY, CDR2 SMNVEV (reference sequence). The CDR3 covers 13 residues. V was clipped by 3 bases and J by 1 base, with 7 bases between them. CDR3 residues: CASSLGTSYEQYF. In DNA, the CDR3 is TGTGCCAGCAGTTTGGGCACGTCCTACGAGCAGTACTTC.

The V call is TRBV29-1, the J call TRBJ1-1; D is unclear. This CDR3 is built from 12 residues. V lost 6 bases, J lost 8 bases, and 16 bases lay in between. CDR1 is SQVTM, CDR2 ANQGSEA, per germline. The CDR3 coding sequence is TGCAGCGTCTGTACCCTTTGGACGGAAGCTTTCTTT. This sequence encodes CSVCTLWTEAFF.

This chain connects TRBV5-1 to TRBJ2-2; D perhaps matches TRBD1 (5 bases). The germline V gene encodes CDR1 SGHRS and CDR2 YFSETQ. This CDR3 spans 13 amino acids. Trimming took 3 bases from V and 7 from J, leaving 10 bases between them. The CDR3 here is CASSSEGVGELFF. In DNA form, the CDR3 reads TGCGCCAGCAGCTCTGAAGGGGTCGGGGAGCTGTTTTTT.

In this sample, this clonotype turned up a few times. V and J are TRBV6-6 and TRBJ2-1; the match to TRBD2 covers 10 bases. Germline loops: CDR1 MNHNY, CDR2 SVGAGI (reference sequence). With 0 bases clipped from V and 4 bases from J, the junction kept 3 bases outside the gene matches. This CDR3 comprises 16 residues. The CDR3 sequence: CASSYSTSGAYNEQFF. The CDR3 DNA reads TGTGCCAGCAGTTACTCTACTAGCGGGGCATACAATGAGCAGTTCTTC.

This clonotype has only a few counts. The CDR3 DNA follows: TGTGCCAGCAGTTCCGATCAGCCCCAGCATTTT. It encodes CASSSDQPQHF. The chain couples TRBV28 to TRBJ1-5; no clear D. V was trimmed by 4 bases and J by 5 bases, leaving 3 bases between them. The CDR3 extends over 11 amino acids. Germline CDR1 MDHEN, CDR2 SYDVKM.

Many counts were recorded for this clonotype. This chain links TRBV6-4 with TRBJ2-3; 7 nucleotides agree with TRBD2. Germline assignment: CDR1 MRHNA and CDR2 SNTAGT. The CDR3 totals 15 residues. The J segment lost 2 bases and the V segment lost 6 bases, leaving 8 bases of the junction unmatched. The DNA for the CDR3 is TGTGCCAGCAGATCCCGGGGGGACCCCACAGATACGCAGTATTTT. Amino acid sequence: CASRSRGDPTDTQYF.

This clonotype was found a few times. This chain connects TRBV7-6 to TRBJ2-3, with 11 bases matching TRBD2. The CDR3 sequence is 14 residues long. Looked up from germline, CDR1 is SGHVS and CDR2 is FNYEAQ. J lost 7 bases, V lost 5 bases, and 5 bases had no gene match. The CDR3 loop reads CASSRGTSGYTQYF. CDR3 nucleotides: TGTGCCAGCAGCCGGGGGACTAGCGGTTATACGCAGTATTTT.

The chain employs TRBV11-2 and TRBJ1-1, with 8 positions matching TRBD1. The CDR3 totals 15 residues. V was clipped by 2 bases and J by 2 bases; unmatched bases: 4. Per the germline V gene, CDR1 is SGHAT and CDR2 is FQNNGV. The CDR3 protein is CASSLTGGRNTEAFF. DNA for the CDR3: TGTGCCAGCAGCTTAACAGGGGGGAGAAACACTGAAGCTTTCTTT.

The V gene is TRBV29-1, the J gene TRBJ1-1; 10 bases align to TRBD1. The germline V gene has CDR1 SQVTM and CDR2 ANQGSEA. V lost 6 bases and J lost 4; bases outside the gene matches: 8. The CDR3 consists of 14 residues. CDR3 protein: CSVVGQGKATEAFF. The CDR3 coding sequence is TGCAGCGTGGTGGGACAGGGGAAGGCCACTGAAGCTTTCTTT.

This clonotype came up a few times. The chain links TRBV3-1 to TRBJ1-1; 7 nucleotides agree with TRBD1. The CDR3 totals 14 residues. Germline V gene lookup returns CDR1 LGHDT and CDR2 YNNKEL (reference sequence). Trimming at V came to 1 base and at J to 1 base, leaving 0 bases not matched to a gene. The CDR3 reads CASSQGDRNTEAFF. The CDR3 coding sequence is TGTGCCAGCAGCCAAGGGGACAGGAACACTGAAGCTTTCTTT.

The sample holds a few counts of this clonotype. This rearrangement joins TRBV7-9 to TRBJ2-1; D possibly corresponds to TRBD1 (6 bases). Trimming left V 5 bases short and J 5 bases short, with 13 bases between. Per the germline V gene, CDR1 is SEHNR and CDR2 is FQNEAQ (reference sequence). CDR3 length equals 14 residues. CDR3 protein: CASSLWTEHNEQFF. CDR3 in DNA: TGTGCCAGCAGCCTCTGGACAGAGCACAATGAGCAGTTCTTC.

This clonotype has a count of ten or more. The rearrangement uses TRBV5-5 and TRBJ1-4, with D uncertain. Per the germline V gene, CDR1 is SGHKS and CDR2 is YYEKEE (reference sequence). V lost 3 bases and J lost 2, with 14 bases in between. The CDR3 extends over 16 amino acids. The CDR3 region has the DNA TGTGCCAGCAGCTCACGGGTCGGCCGGACTAATGAAAAACTGTTTTTT. It codes for CASSSRVGRTNEKLFF.

This clonotype has ten or more counts. V is TRBV12-3 or TRBV12-4 and J is TRBJ2-3, with TRBD1 matching 7 bases. Unmatched junction bases numbered 5, after V lost 6 bases and J lost 2 bases. The CDR3 is made up of 14 amino acids. In DNA, the CDR3 is TGTGCCAGCAGCCTCGGGACAGTCACAGATACGCAGTATTTT. Its protein product is CASSLGTVTDTQYF.

This chain links TRBV9 with TRBJ2-2; 9 nucleotides match TRBD1. Trimming cost V 1 base and J 1 base; bases outside gene matches: 5. CDR3 size: 17 residues. Per germline, CDR1 SGDLS and CDR2 YYNGEE. The CDR3 region has the DNA TGTGCCAGCAGCGTATCGGGGACAGGGCTGAACACCGGGGAGCTGTTTTTT. It codes for CASSVSGTGLNTGELFF.

This clonotype was counted many times. The rearrangement joins TRBV12-3 or TRBV12-4 to TRBJ2-4; D remains ambiguous. V lost 1 base, J lost 6 bases, and 16 bases lay in between. CDR3 length: 16 amino acids. CDR3 sequence: CASSLGATLSRNIQYF. The CDR3 nucleotides read TGTGCCAGCAGTTTAGGGGCGACTCTATCTAGAAACATTCAGTACTTC.

V and J are TRBV3-1 and TRBJ2-7, with D unresolved. The CDR3 totals 13 residues. V was cut by 5 bases and J by 1 base, with 9 bases left in between. CDR1 and CDR2 (germline): LGHDT, YNNKEL (reference sequence). The CDR3 protein is CASSTTPSYEQYF. The CDR3 DNA is TGTGCCAGCAGCACGACACCGTCCTACGAGCAGTACTTC.

This clonotype was seen just once. This sequence joins TRBV29-1 and TRBJ2-3, with unresolved D. The V and J ends lost 7 bases and 0 bases respectively, with 11 bases between them. There are 13 residues in the CDR3. In germline, CDR1 is SQVTM, CDR2 ANQGSEA. In nucleotides, the CDR3 is TGCAGCGCTCCTAATCTGAGCACAGATACGCAGTATTTT. This encodes CSAPNLSTDTQYF.

The rearrangement links TRBV7-6 to TRBJ2-7, with D perhaps TRBD1 (5 bases). V dropped 2 bases and J dropped 1 base, with 15 bases sitting between them. In germline, CDR1 is SGHVS, CDR2 FNYEAQ. This CDR3 has 16 residues. Here the CDR3 reads CASSLSPGRASYEQYF. The CDR3 DNA is TGTGCCAGCAGCTTAAGCCCAGGCAGGGCGTCCTACGAGCAGTACTTC.

This CDR3 is CAISNHYEQYF. Written as DNA, the CDR3 is TGTGCCATCAGCAACCACTACGAGCAGTACTTC. V gene TRBV10-3 combines with J gene TRBJ2-7; D is unresolved. CDR1 is ENHRY, CDR2 SYGVKD, per germline. V dropped 6 bases and J dropped 3 bases, with 6 bases sitting between them. The CDR3 is 11 amino acids.

The genes are TRBV18 and TRBJ1-3, with D possibly being TRBD1 (6 bases). CDR1 is KGHSH and CDR2 is LQKENI in the germline V gene. The CDR3 extends over 14 amino acids. V was cut by 5 bases and J by 2 bases, with 10 bases left in between. The CDR3 coding sequence is TGTGCCAGCTCAGATCAGGGGACTGGAAACACCATATATTTT. Translating it yields CASSDQGTGNTIYF.

This clonotype was detected ten times or more. The rearrangement links TRBV30 to TRBJ2-3; a weak D match, TRBD2 (6 bases). Germline V gene sequence: CDR1 GTSNPN, CDR2 SVGIG (reference sequence). Trimming stripped 2 bases from V and 6 bases from J, with 6 bases between. The CDR3 contains 11 residues. The CDR3 region is CAWSRGDTQYF. The CDR3 DNA reads TGTGCCTGGAGTCGGGGGGATACGCAGTATTTT.

This clonotype was found many times. The chain joins TRBV11-2 to TRBJ2-5; a possible D gene is TRBD1 (5 bases). V gave up 3 bases and J gave up 1 base, with 12 bases separating them. Germline V CDR1 and CDR2: SGHAT, FQNNGV. This CDR3 spans 15 amino acids. CDR3 protein: CASSFLSTVQETQYF. CDR3 bases: TGTGCCAGCAGCTTCCTTTCGACAGTCCAAGAGACCCAGTACTTC. Drawing the rest from reference TRBV11-2 and TRBJ2-5, the complete variable domain is EAGVAQSPRYKIIEKRQSVAFWCNPISGHATLYWYQQILGQGPKLLIQFQNNGVVDDSQLPKDRFSAERLKGVDSTLKIQPAKLEDSAVYLCASSFLSTVQETQYFGPGTRLLVL.

This clonotype was observed a few times. CDR3 region: CASSLGVQNTEAFF. DNA for the CDR3: TGTGCCAGCAGTTTAGGGGTACAGAACACTGAAGCTTTCTTT. The V call is TRBV12-3 or TRBV12-4, the J call TRBJ1-1; no clear D. V lost 1 base, J lost 1 base, and 7 bases lay in between. This CDR3 contains 14 residues.

This clonotype has a handful of counts. The junction shows a germline mismatch at one end, possibly a read error. The rearrangement uses TRBV7-7 and TRBJ2-5; no firm D call. Germline CDR1 SSHAT, CDR2 FNYEAQ (reference sequence). The CDR3 sequence is 14 residues long. The CDR3, as DNA: TGTGCTAGCAGTTTAACCGGGTGGCAAGAGACCCAGTACTTC. Translated, it gives CASSLTGWQETQYF.

V is TRBV5-4 and J is TRBJ1-6; D perhaps matches TRBD1 (6 bases). CDR1 is SGHNT, CDR2 YYREEE, per germline (reference sequence). The CDR3 is 16 residues long. Trimming cost V 4 bases and J 5 bases, with 16 bases left between them. CDR3: CASSPAWGQDNSPLHF. As DNA, the CDR3 is TGTGCCAGCAGCCCCGCATGGGGACAAGATAATTCACCCCTCCACTTT.

The sample holds many counts of this clonotype. This rearrangement joins TRBV3-1 to TRBJ2-2; no firm D call. Trimming pared 2 bases from V and 0 bases from J, leaving 4 bases between. The CDR3 consists of 14 residues. Germline V gene sequence: CDR1 LGHDT, CDR2 YNNKEL (reference sequence). CDR3 loop: CASSQQPNTGELFF. The DNA for the CDR3 is TGTGCCAGCAGCCAACAACCGAACACCGGGGAGCTGTTTTTT.

This clonotype was seen at least ten times. DNA for the CDR3: TGTGCCAGCAGCTTAGATCTGTTAGGTGCGAACACTGAAGCTTTCTTT. Its protein product is CASSLDLLGANTEAFF. V usage is TRBV7-8 and J usage is TRBJ1-1; no definite D call. The V end lost 1 base, the J end lost 1 base, and 13 bases lay between the germline ends. The CDR3 covers 16 residues. The germline CDR1 and CDR2 sequences are SGHVS and FQNEAQ.

In this sample, this clonotype turned up many times. The V gene is TRBV7-3, the J gene TRBJ2-6, with D hard to call. Germline loops: CDR1 SGHTA, CDR2 FQGTGA. V was trimmed by 5 bases and J by 1 base, leaving 9 bases between them. The CDR3 length is 15 residues. As DNA, the CDR3 is TGTGCCAGCAGCAAGACCCATTCTGGGGCCAACGTCCTGACTTTC. Its translation: CASSKTHSGANVLTF.

The V and J genes are TRBV20-1 and TRBJ2-7; D uncertain. This CDR3 is 13 amino acids long. The V end lost 5 bases, the J end lost 0 bases, and 11 bases lay between the germline ends. CDR1 and CDR2 from the germline V gene are DFQATT and SNEGSKA (reference sequence). Written as DNA, the CDR3 is TGCAGTGCTCCGCCGGGCGGCTCCTACGAGCAGTACTTC. This gives the protein CSAPPGGSYEQYF.

In its sample, this clonotype was seen many times. This sequence joins TRBV25-1 and TRBJ2-1, with 9 bases identical to TRBD2. The ends lost 6 bases at V and 4 bases at J; junction bases unmatched: 10. This CDR3 is built from 16 residues. CDR1 is MGHDK, CDR2 SYGVNS, per germline. The CDR3 DNA follows: TGTGCCAGCAGCGACGTTAGCGGGGGCCCTTACAATGAGCAGTTCTTC. Translating it yields CASSDVSGGPYNEQFF.

The chain carries TRBV20-1 and TRBJ1-1; D possibly corresponds to TRBD1 (5 bases). With 2 bases removed from V and 1 base from J, the gap between germline ends came to 11 bases. Germline lookup yields CDR1 DFQATT and CDR2 SNEGSKA (reference sequence). The CDR3 is 14 amino acids. DNA for the CDR3: TGCAGTGCTAGAATTGGGGGGTCGAACACTGAAGCTTTCTTT. Amino acids: CSARIGGSNTEAFF.

This clonotype was recorded many times. The gene calls are TRBV4-2 and TRBJ2-2; D gene ambiguous. Germline CDR1 reads LGHNA; CDR2 reads YNFKEQ. The CDR3 sequence is 15 residues long. Between the trimmed V and J ends, which lost 3 bases and 1 base, there was a span of 9 bases. DNA of the CDR3: TGTGCCAGCAGCCACTTTTCCGAGAACACCGGGGAGCTGTTTTTT. Translated: CASSHFSENTGELFF.